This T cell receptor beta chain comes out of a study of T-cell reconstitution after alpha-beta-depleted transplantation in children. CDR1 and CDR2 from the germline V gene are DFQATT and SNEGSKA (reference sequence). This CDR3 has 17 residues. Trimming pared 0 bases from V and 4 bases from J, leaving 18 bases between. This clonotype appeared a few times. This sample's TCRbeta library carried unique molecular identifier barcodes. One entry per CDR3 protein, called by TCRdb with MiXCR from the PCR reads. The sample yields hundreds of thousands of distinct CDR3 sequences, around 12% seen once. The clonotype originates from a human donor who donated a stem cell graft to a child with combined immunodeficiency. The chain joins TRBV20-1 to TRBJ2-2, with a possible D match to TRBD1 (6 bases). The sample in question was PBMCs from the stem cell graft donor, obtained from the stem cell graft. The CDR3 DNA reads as TGCAGTGCTAGAGATCGGGCTAAGGGGGTCGGCACCGGGGAGCTGTTTTTT. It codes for CSARDRAKGVGTGELFF.